Ten or more counts support the clone carrying this TCR beta chain. Trimming shortened V by 3 bases and J by 5 bases, and 10 bases separated the two germline ends. Germline assignment: CDR1 SQVTM and CDR2 ANQGSEA. The CDR3 runs 13 residues. The entry originates in a study of spatial heterogeneity in lung cancer. Study context: TCR and UMI combinations that were unique each appeared, on average, more than ten times in raw reads.

TCRdb re-derived calls from the 5' RACE reads in MiXCR, one entry per CDR3 protein. The sample records roughly 17,000 distinct CDR3 sequences, about 22% being singletons. As for time point: sample taken at primary tumor resection. Whole RNA, isolated from tumor, nontumor lung or frozen PBMC, was sequenced without prior sorting. The sequenced sample was PBMCs, obtained at surgery. J is TRBJ2-2 and V is TRBV29-1; D not resolved. This clonotype was obtained from a female donor with early-stage non-small cell lung cancer. The DNA of the CDR3 is TGCAGCGTTGATTGGGCGGTTACCGGGGAGCTGTTTTTT. Protein: CSVDWAVTGELFF.